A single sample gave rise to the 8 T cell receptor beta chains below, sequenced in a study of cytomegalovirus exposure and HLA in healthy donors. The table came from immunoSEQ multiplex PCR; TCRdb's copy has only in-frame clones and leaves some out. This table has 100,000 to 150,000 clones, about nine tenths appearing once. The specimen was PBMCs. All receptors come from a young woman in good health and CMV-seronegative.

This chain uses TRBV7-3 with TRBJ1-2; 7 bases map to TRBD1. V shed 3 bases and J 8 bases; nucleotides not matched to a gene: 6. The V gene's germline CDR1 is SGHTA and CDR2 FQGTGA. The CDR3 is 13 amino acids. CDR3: CASSFRGGGGYTF. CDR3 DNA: TGTGCCAGCAGCTTTAGAGGGGGCGGAGGCTACACCTTC.

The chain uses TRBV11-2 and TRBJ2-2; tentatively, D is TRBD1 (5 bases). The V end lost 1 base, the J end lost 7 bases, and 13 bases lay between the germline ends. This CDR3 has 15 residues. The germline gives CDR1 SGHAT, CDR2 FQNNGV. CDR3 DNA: TGTGCCAGCAGCTTAGGGGGCGCAGGTGTCGGGGAGCTGTTTTTT. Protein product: CASSLGGAGVGELFF.

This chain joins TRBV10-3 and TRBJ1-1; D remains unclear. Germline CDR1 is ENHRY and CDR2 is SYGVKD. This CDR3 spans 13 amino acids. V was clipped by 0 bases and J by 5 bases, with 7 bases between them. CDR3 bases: TGTGCCATCAGTGAGTCCCCGGTAACTGAAGCTTTCTTT. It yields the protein CAISESPVTEAFF.

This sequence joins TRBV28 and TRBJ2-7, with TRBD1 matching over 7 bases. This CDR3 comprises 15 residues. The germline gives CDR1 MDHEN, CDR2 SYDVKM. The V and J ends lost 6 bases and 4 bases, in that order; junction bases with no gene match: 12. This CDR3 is CASSSHRGPKYEQYF. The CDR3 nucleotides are TGTGCCAGCAGCTCCCACAGGGGACCCAAATACGAGCAGTACTTC.

As DNA, the CDR3 is TGTGCCACCAGTTCGACAGGGTTATCACAGCCCCAGCATTTT. Translation gives CATSSTGLSQPQHF. The rearrangement uses TRBV15 and TRBJ1-5, with 7 bases that match TRBD1. The CDR3 contains 14 residues. V shed 6 bases and J 7 bases; nucleotides not matched to a gene: 9. Germline CDR1 reads LNHNV; CDR2 reads YYDKDF (reference sequence).

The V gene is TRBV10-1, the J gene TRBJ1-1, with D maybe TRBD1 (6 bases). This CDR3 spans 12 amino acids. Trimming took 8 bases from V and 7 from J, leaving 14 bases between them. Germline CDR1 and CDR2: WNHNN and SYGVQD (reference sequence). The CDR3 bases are TGCGCCAGCCGGGACAAAGGGGGTGAAGCTTTCTTT. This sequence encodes CASRDKGGEAFF.

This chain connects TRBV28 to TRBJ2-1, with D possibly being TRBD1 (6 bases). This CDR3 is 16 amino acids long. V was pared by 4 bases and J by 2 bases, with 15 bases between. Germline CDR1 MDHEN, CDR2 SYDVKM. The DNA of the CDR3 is TGTGCCAGCAGTTCGCCCTCCGGGGACACCTACAATGAGCAGTTCTTC. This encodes CASSSPSGDTYNEQFF.

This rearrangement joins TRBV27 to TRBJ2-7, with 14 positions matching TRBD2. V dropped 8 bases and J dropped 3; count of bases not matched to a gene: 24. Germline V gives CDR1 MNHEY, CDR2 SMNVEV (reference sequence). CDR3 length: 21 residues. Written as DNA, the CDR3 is TGTGCCAGCCAACGGGGGGAAACCGGGACTAGCGGGAGAGTCCCTCTCTACGAGCAGTACTTC. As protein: CASQRGETGTSGRVPLYEQYF.